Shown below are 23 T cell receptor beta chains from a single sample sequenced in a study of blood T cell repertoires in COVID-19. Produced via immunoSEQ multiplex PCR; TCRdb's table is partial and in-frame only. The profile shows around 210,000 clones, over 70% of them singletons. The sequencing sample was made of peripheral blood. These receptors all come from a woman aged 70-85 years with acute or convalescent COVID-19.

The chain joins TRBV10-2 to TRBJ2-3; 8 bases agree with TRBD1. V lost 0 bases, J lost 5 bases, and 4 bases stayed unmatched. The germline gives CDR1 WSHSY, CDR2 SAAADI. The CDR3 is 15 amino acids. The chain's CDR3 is CASSESRQGIDTQYF. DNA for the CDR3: TGCGCCAGCAGTGAGTCCCGACAGGGGATAGATACGCAGTATTTT.

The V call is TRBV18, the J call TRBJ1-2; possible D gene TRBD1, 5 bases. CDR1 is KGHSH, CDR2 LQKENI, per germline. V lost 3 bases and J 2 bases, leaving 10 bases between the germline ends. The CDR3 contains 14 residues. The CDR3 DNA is TGTGCCAGCTCACCCGAGACAGAGAACTATGGCTACACCTTC. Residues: CASSPETENYGYTF.

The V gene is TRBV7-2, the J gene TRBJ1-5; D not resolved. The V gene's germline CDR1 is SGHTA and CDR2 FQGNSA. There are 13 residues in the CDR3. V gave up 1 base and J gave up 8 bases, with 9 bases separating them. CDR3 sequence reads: CASSLVSREPQHF. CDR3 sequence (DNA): TGTGCCAGCAGCTTAGTGAGTCGGGAGCCCCAGCATTTT.

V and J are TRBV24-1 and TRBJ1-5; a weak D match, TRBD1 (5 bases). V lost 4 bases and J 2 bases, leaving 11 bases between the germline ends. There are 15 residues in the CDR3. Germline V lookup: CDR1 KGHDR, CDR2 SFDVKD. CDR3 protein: CATSDPARGNQPQHF. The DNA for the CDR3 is TGTGCCACCAGTGACCCAGCCAGGGGCAATCAGCCCCAGCATTTT.

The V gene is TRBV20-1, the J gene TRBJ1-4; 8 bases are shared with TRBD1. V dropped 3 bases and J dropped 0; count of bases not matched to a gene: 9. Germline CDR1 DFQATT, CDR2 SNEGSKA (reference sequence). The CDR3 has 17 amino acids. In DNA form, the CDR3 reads TGCAGTGCTAGTAGGGGACAGGACATATCAACTAATGAAAAACTGTTTTTT. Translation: CSASRGQDISTNEKLFF.

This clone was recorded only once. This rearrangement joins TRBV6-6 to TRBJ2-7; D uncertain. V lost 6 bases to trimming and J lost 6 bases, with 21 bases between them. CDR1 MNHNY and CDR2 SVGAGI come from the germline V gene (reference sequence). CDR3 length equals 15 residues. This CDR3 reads CASRPYSLSSSEQYF. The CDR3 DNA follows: TGTGCCAGCAGACCCTATAGCCTTTCCTCGTCCGAGCAGTACTTC.

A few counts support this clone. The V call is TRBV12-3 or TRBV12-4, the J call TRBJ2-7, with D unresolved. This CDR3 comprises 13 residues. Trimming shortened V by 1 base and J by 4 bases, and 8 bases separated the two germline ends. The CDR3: CASSLGQDYEQYF. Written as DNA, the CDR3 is TGTGCCAGCAGTTTAGGCCAGGATTACGAGCAGTACTTC.

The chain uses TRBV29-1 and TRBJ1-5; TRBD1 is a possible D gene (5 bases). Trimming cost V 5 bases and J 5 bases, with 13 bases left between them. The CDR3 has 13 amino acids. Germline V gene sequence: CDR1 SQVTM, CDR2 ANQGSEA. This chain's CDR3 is CSVRVRADQPQHF. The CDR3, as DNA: TGCAGCGTTCGCGTCAGGGCTGATCAGCCCCAGCATTTT.

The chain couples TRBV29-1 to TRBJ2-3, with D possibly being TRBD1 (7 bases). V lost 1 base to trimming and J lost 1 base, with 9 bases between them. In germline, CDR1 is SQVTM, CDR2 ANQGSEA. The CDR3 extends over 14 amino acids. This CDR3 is CSVEARGGTDTQYF. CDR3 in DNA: TGCAGCGTTGAAGCCAGGGGGGGCACAGATACGCAGTATTTT.

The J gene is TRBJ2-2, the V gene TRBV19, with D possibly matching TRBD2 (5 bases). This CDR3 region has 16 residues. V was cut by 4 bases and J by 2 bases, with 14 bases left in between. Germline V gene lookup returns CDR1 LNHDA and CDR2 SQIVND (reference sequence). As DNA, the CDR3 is TGTGCCAGTAGTAACCCCCCGGACTTCAACACCGGGGAGCTGTTTTTT. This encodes CASSNPPDFNTGELFF.

The CDR3: CASSFAGGANTGELFF. The CDR3 DNA sequence: TGTGCCAGCAGCTTCGCAGGGGGCGCGAACACCGGGGAGCTGTTTTTT. This chain links TRBV9 with TRBJ2-2, with 8 bases fitting TRBD1. Germline trimming cut 4 bases from V and 0 bases from J; bases unmatched to any gene: 5. The CDR3 length is 16 residues. CDR1 is SGDLS and CDR2 is YYNGEE in the germline V gene.

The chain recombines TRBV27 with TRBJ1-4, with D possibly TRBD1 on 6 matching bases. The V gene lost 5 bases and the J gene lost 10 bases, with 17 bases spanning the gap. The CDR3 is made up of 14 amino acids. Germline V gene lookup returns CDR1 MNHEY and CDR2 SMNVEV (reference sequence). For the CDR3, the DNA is TGTGCCAGCAGTAGGAACAGGGAAAAAGGAAAACTGTTTTTT. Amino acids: CASSRNREKGKLFF. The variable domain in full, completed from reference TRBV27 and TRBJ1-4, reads EAQVTQNPRYLITVTGKKLTVTCSQNMNHEYMSWYRQDPGLGLRQIYYSMNVEVTDKGDVPEGYKVSRKEKRNFPLILESPSPNQTSLYFCASSRNREKGKLFFGSGTQLSVL.

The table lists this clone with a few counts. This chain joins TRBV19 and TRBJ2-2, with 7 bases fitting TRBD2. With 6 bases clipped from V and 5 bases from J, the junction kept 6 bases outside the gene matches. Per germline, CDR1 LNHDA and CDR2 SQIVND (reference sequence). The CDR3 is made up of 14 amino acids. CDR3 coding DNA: TGTGCCAGTAGGTGGCGGGAGAGTACCGGGGAGCTGTTTTTT. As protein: CASRWRESTGELFF. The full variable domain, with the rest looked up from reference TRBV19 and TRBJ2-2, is DGGITQSPKYLFRKEGQNVTLSCEQNLNHDAMYWYRQDPGQGLRLIYYSQIVNDFQKGDIAEGYSVSREKKESFPLTVTSAQKNPTAFYLCASRWRESTGELFFGEGSRLTVL.

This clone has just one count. CDR3 DNA sequence: TGCGCCAGCATAGCGGACTCCTACAATGAGCAGTTCTTC. It yields the protein CASIADSYNEQFF. J is TRBJ2-1 and V is TRBV5-1, with D possibly TRBD2 on 6 matching bases. The CDR3 has 13 residues. V was pared by 6 bases and J by 0 bases, with 7 bases between. Germline values: CDR1 SGHRS, CDR2 YFSETQ.

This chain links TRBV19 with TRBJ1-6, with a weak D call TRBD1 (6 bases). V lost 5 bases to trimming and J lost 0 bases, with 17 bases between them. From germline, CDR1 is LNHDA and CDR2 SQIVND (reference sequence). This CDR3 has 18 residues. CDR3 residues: CASSSKTGSSSYNSPLHF. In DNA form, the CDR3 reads TGTGCCAGTAGTTCAAAGACAGGCTCGAGCTCCTATAATTCACCCCTCCACTTT.

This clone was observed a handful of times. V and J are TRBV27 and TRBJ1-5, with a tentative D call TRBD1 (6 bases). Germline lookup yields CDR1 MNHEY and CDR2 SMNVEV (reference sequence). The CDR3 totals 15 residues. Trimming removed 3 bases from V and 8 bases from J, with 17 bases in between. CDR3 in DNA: TGTGCCAGCAGTTTGTACGGTTTTGCAGGGGAGCCCCAGCATTTT. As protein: CASSLYGFAGEPQHF.

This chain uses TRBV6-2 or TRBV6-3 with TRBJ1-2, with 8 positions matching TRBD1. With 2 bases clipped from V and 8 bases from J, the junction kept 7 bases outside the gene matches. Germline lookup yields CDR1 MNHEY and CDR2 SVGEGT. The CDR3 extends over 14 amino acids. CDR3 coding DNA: TGTGCCAGCAGTTACGACATGGACAGGGTCGGCTACACCTTC. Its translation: CASSYDMDRVGYTF.

CDR3 nucleotide sequence: TGTGCCAGCAGCCGGGGTCGGACTAGCGGGGGGAATGAGCAGTTCTTC. Its translation: CASSRGRTSGGNEQFF. This chain joins TRBV4-2 and TRBJ2-1; 14 bases are a match to TRBD2. J gave up 7 bases and V 4 bases, and 6 bases lay outside the gene matches. From germline, CDR1 is LGHNA and CDR2 YNFKEQ. This CDR3 region has 16 residues.

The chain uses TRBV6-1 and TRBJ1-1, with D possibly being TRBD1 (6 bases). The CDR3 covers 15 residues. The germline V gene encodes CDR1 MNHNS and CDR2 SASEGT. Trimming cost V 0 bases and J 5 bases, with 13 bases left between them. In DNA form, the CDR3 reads TGTGCCAGCAGTGAAGCTTCAGGGGCCAAAACTGAAGCTTTCTTT. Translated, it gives CASSEASGAKTEAFF.

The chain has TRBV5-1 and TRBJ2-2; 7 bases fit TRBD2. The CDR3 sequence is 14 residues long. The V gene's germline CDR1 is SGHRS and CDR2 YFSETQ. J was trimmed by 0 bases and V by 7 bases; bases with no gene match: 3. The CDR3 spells CASSGGANTGELFF. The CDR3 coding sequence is TGCGCCAGCTCGGGGGGAGCGAACACCGGGGAGCTGTTTTTT.

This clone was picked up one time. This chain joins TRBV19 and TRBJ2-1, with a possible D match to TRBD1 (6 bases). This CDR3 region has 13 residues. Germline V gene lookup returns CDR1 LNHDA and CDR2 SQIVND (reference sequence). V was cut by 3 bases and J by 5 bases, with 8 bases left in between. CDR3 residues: CASSMNRDNEQFF. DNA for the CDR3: TGTGCCAGTAGTATGAACAGGGACAATGAGCAGTTCTTC.

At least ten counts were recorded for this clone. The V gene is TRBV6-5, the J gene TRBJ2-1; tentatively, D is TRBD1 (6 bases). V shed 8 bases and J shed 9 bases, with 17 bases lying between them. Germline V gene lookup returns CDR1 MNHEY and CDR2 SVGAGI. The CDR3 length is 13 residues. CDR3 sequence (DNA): TGTGCCAGCTCCCCAGGGGCCGTATTTGAGCAGTTCTTC. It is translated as CASSPGAVFEQFF.

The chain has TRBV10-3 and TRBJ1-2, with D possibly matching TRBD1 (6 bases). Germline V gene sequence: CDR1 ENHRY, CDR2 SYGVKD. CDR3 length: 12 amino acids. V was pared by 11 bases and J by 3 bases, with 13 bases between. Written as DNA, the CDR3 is TGTGCCTCCGAGGGACAATACTATGGCTACACCTTC. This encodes CASEGQYYGYTF.